The 17 T cell receptor beta chains presented below share a single source sample, sequenced in a study of T cell changes during pregnancy in multiple sclerosis. Repertoires were generated with immunoSEQ multiplex PCR, while TCRdb's copy carries only in-frame clones and drops some. The profile covers 79,000 or so clones, with approximately 89% appearing a single time and more than 1.5% taken by the ten largest. Sequences were derived from peripheral blood, sampled in the first trimester of pregnancy. The receptors here all came from a female donor in good health, enrolled as a control in a pregnancy study.

The table lists this clone with a count of one. CDR3 sequence reads: CASSLYRQGPYEQYF. The CDR3 nucleotides read TGTGCCAGCAGTTTATATAGACAGGGCCCCTACGAGCAGTACTTC. V and J are TRBV27 and TRBJ2-7, with 7 positions matching TRBD1. CDR1 and CDR2 (germline): MNHEY, SMNVEV (reference sequence). The CDR3 is 15 residues long. V lost 1 base to trimming and J lost 2 bases; unmatched junction nucleotides: 5.

The CDR3 region is CASSLSEAQETQYF. The CDR3 DNA sequence: TGCGCCAGCAGCTTGTCTGAAGCACAAGAGACCCAGTACTTC. This chain joins TRBV5-1 and TRBJ2-5; D is ambiguous. Germline CDR1 is SGHRS and CDR2 is YFSETQ. This CDR3 contains 14 residues. Trimming took off 1 base at V and 2 bases at J, with 9 bases between the two ends.

The table lists this clone with a few counts. The chain uses TRBV18 and TRBJ2-1; 8 positions agree with TRBD1. The V and J ends lost 6 bases and 5 bases, in that order; junction bases with no gene match: 15. The CDR3 runs to 17 residues. Germline V CDR1 and CDR2: KGHSH, LQKENI. This CDR3 is CASSFYRRRGQDNEQFF. Here the CDR3 DNA reads TGTGCCAGCTCGTTTTACCGCCGCAGGGGGCAGGACAATGAGCAGTTCTTC.

V is TRBV30 and J is TRBJ2-3, with TRBD1 identical over 9 bases. Germline V gene sequence: CDR1 GTSNPN, CDR2 SVGIG (reference sequence). The V gene end was trimmed by 0 bases and the J gene end by 8 bases; junction bases not matched to a gene: 3. CDR3 length: 13 amino acids. In DNA form, the CDR3 reads TGTGCCTGGAGTGTAACAGGGGGCGGTACGCAGTATTTT. Translation: CAWSVTGGGTQYF.

The V gene is TRBV7-9, the J gene TRBJ2-2; the D is unclear. Germline assignment: CDR1 SEHNR and CDR2 FQNEAQ (reference sequence). V gave up 4 bases and J gave up 5 bases, with 11 bases separating them. The CDR3 is 14 residues long. CDR3 nucleotide sequence: TGTGCCAGCAGCTCCGTCCCGAGGACCGGGGAGCTGTTTTTT. Protein product: CASSSVPRTGELFF.

J is TRBJ1-2 and V is TRBV18, with 7 bases fitting TRBD1. Trimming at V came to 4 bases and at J to 3 bases, leaving 5 bases not matched to a gene. CDR3 size: 14 residues. Per germline, CDR1 KGHSH and CDR2 LQKENI. This CDR3 is CASSLRDRDYGYTF. CDR3 nucleotide sequence: TGTGCCAGCTCACTCCGGGACAGAGACTATGGCTACACCTTC.

This clone was seen just once. The chain has TRBV18 and TRBJ2-7, with 8 bases fitting TRBD2. Trimming removed 3 bases from V and 7 bases from J; junction bases left unmatched: 11. Germline values: CDR1 KGHSH, CDR2 LQKENI. This CDR3 comprises 15 residues. The CDR3 here is CASSPIVGSGEEQYF. Here the CDR3 DNA reads TGTGCCAGCTCACCTATAGTCGGTAGCGGGGAGGAGCAGTACTTC.

This chain links TRBV7-3 with TRBJ1-5; D ambiguous. Germline V CDR1 and CDR2: SGHTA, FQGTGA. Trimming shortened V by 5 bases and J by 3 bases, and 8 bases separated the two germline ends. CDR3 length: 13 residues. CDR3 in amino acids: CASSKTDNQPQHF. CDR3 nucleotide sequence: TGTGCCAGCAGCAAGACTGACAATCAGCCCCAGCATTTT.

Concerning this clone: At the DNA level, this CDR3 is encoded by other sequences in the same sample as well. The rearrangement joins TRBV7-6 to TRBJ2-7; 8 bases are a match to TRBD1. After removal of 1 base from V and 4 bases from J, the junction contained 3 bases not matched to a gene. Germline CDR1 reads SGHVS; CDR2 reads FNYEAQ. CDR3 length: 14 amino acids. The chain's CDR3 is CASSLGQGAYEQYF. The CDR3, as DNA: TGTGCCAGCAGCTTAGGTCAGGGGGCGTACGAGCAGTACTTC.

The chain carries TRBV6-6 and TRBJ2-7; no clear D gene. The CDR3 sequence is 13 residues long. Trimming left V 10 bases short and J 2 bases short, with 15 bases between. CDR1 MNHNY and CDR2 SVGAGI come from the germline V gene (reference sequence). The CDR3 DNA is TGTGCCACCTCCCTTACAGCCGCCTACGAGCAGTACTTC. It codes for CATSLTAAYEQYF.

The chain is built from TRBV14 and TRBJ1-1; a weak D match, TRBD1 (5 bases). Germline lookup yields CDR1 SGHDN and CDR2 FVKESK. This CDR3 contains 13 residues. V was cut by 6 bases and J by 3 bases, with 11 bases left in between. CDR3 sequence: CASRRVGDTEAFF. The CDR3 coding sequence is TGTGCCAGCAGGCGAGTAGGGGACACTGAAGCTTTCTTT.

Written as DNA, the CDR3 is TGTGCCAGCAGCTTAAGCGGTTTAGATACGCAGTATTTT. It yields the protein CASSLSGLDTQYF. The genes are TRBV7-3 and TRBJ2-3; no clear D. This CDR3 region has 13 residues. V lost 1 base and J lost 5, with 7 bases in between. The germline CDR1 and CDR2 sequences are SGHTA and FQGTGA.

The J gene is TRBJ1-1, the V gene TRBV27; D not resolved. Germline values: CDR1 MNHEY, CDR2 SMNVEV (reference sequence). Deletions cut 2 bases from V and 1 base from J, with 8 bases between. CDR3 size: 14 residues. CDR3 region: CASSLRGSNTEAFF. CDR3 nucleotides: TGTGCCAGCAGTTTACGAGGATCGAACACTGAAGCTTTCTTT.

This rearrangement joins TRBV7-2 to TRBJ2-1; D remains unclear. CDR1 and CDR2 (germline): SGHTA, FQGNSA. V lost 6 bases to trimming and J lost 2 bases, with 14 bases between them. The CDR3 totals 15 residues. The DNA of the CDR3 is TGTGCCAGCAGTCTTACGGGTAAAACCTACAATGAGCAGTTCTTC. Translating gives CASSLTGKTYNEQFF.

The table lists this clone with a count of one. The chain recombines TRBV5-6 with TRBJ1-1, with 9 nucleotides matching TRBD1. Germline V lookup: CDR1 SGHDT, CDR2 YYEEEE. The trim removed 4 bases at V and 5 bases at J, leaving 0 bases unmatched. The CDR3 runs 12 residues. The CDR3 sequence: CASSGQGTEAFF. In DNA, the CDR3 is TGTGCCAGCAGCGGACAGGGGACTGAAGCTTTCTTT. Based on the CDR3 plus reference TRBV5-6 and TRBJ1-1, the full variable domain is DAGVTQSPTHLIKTRGQQVTLRCSPKSGHDTVSWYQQALGQGPQFIFQYYEEEERQRGNFPDRFSGHQFPNYSSELNVNALLLGDSALYLCASSGQGTEAFFGQGTRLTVV.

The rearrangement joins TRBV5-8 to TRBJ2-1, with 14 bases matching TRBD2. CDR3 length equals 16 residues. In germline, CDR1 is SGHTS, CDR2 YDEGEE. Unmatched junction bases numbered 8, after V lost 4 bases and J lost 8 bases. This CDR3 reads CASSLTRLAGGYEQFF. CDR3 nucleotides: TGTGCCAGCAGCCTGACTCGACTAGCGGGGGGGTATGAGCAGTTCTTC.

The chain employs TRBV30 and TRBJ1-1; D remains ambiguous. There are 13 residues in the CDR3. V shed 2 bases and J shed 0 bases, with 7 bases lying between them. Germline-derived CDR1 and CDR2 are GTSNPN and SVGIG (reference sequence). This chain's CDR3 is CAWSLWLNTEAFF. DNA of the CDR3: TGTGCCTGGAGTCTGTGGCTGAACACTGAAGCTTTCTTT.